Listed below are T cell receptor beta chains from one sample, sequenced in a study of Ad26.COV2.S vaccination and SARS-CoV-2 variants. Data came from immunoSEQ multiplex PCR; TCRdb stores just in-frame clones and leaves some out. The repertoire holds over 400,000 clones, with around 92% as singletons. The sequenced sample was peripheral blood, obtained in a trial of Ad26.COV2.S vaccine versus placebo. The source of these receptors is a person between 18 and 65 years old who received the Ad26.COV2.S COVID-19 vaccine or a placebo. The CDR3 runs from the conserved cysteine through the conserved F or W. The order of the fields is J gene, D gene, V gene, clone size, CDR3 DNA, CDR3 protein. A D gene is named only where the DNA matches it firmly. Expanded clones get a size class; other rows say once, few or many, or leave the size out.

TRBJ2-7 | TRBD2 | TRBV5-4 | - | TGTGCCAGCAGCTTTGGGATAGCGGGGGGCCAATACGAGCAGTACTTC | CASSFGIAGGQYEQYF
TRBJ2-7 | TRBD1 | TRBV2 | - | TGTGCCAGCAGTCCGACAGGGGGATACCAGGTGGGGCAGTACTTC | CASSPTGGYQVGQYF
TRBJ1-1 | - | TRBV4-3 | few | TGCGCCAGCAGCCAAGGGTCGACAGGATTCACTGAAGCTTTCTTT | CASSQGSTGFTEAFF
TRBJ2-7 | - | TRBV6-2/TRBV6-3 | - | TGTGCCAGCAGTCGGAACAGACCATCCTACGAGCAGTACTTC | CASSRNRPSYEQYF
TRBJ2-2 | - | TRBV7-2 | - | TGTGCCAGCAGCTTAGATATCACCGGGGAGCTGTTTTTT | CASSLDITGELFF
TRBJ1-4 | - | TRBV27 | - | TGTGCCAGCAGTTTCGGGGTCGGGGTAACTAATGAAAAACTGTTTTTT | CASSFGVGVTNEKLFF
TRBJ2-3 | TRBD1 | TRBV18 | - | TGTGCCAGCTCACGTTGGGACAGGTCCAGCACAGATACGCAGTATTTT | CASSRWDRSSTDTQYF
TRBJ1-1 | TRBD1 | TRBV7-8 | - | TGTGCCAGCAGCTCTGGACAGGGAAGGACTGAAGCTTTCTTT | CASSSGQGRTEAFF
TRBJ2-3 | - | TRBV11-3 | - | TGTGCCAGCAGCTTAGGATTAGCGGAAAGCACAGATACGCAGTATTTT | CASSLGLAESTDTQYF
TRBJ2-1 | - | TRBV27 | - | TGTGCCAGCGACCCAGGGTATCTTACGCGCTACAATGAGCAGTTCTTC | CASDPGYLTRYNEQFF
TRBJ1-3 | - | TRBV5-1 | once | TGCGCCAGCAGCTTGGTCGGACGGACGGCTGGAAACACCATATATTTT | CASSLVGRTAGNTIYF
TRBJ2-1 | - | TRBV7-9 | - | TGTGCCAGCAGCCGACAGAGTAGCTACAATGAGCAGTTCTTC | CASSRQSSYNEQFF
TRBJ2-2 | TRBD1 | TRBV3-1/TRBV3-2 | - | TGTGCCAGCAGCTACGGACAGGGACACACCGGGGAGCTGTTTTTT | CASSYGQGHTGELFF
TRBJ1-5 | - | TRBV30 | once | TGTGCCTGGAGTTCTACGGGGGGCCCGTATAGCAATCAGCCCCAGCATTTT | CAWSSTGGPYSNQPQHF
TRBJ1-5 | - | TRBV4-2 | - | TGTGCCAGCAGCCAAGAGGGTCAGCCCCAGCATTTT | CASSQEGQPQHF
TRBJ2-7 | - | TRBV6-6 | - | TGTGCCAGCAGTCCAAAGTATGGCACCTACGAGCAGTACTTC | CASSPKYGTYEQYF
TRBJ2-6 | - | TRBV4-1 | - | TGCGCCAGCAGCCTTAGTCCTGGAGGGGCAGGGGCCAACGTCCTGACTTTC | CASSLSPGGAGANVLTF
TRBJ2-5 | - | TRBV19 | - | TGTGCCAGTAGTCCCGGACAGCCCGCGCTCCAAGAGACCCAGTACTTC | CASSPGQPALQETQYF
TRBJ2-7 | - | TRBV7-9 | - | TGTGCCAGCAGCGCCCCCGGGGGACACAATATCGAGCAGTACTTC | CASSAPGGHNIEQYF
TRBJ2-5 | TRBD2 | TRBV27 | - | TGTGCCAGCAGCCTCAGCGGGAATGGAGAGACCCAGTACTTC | CASSLSGNGETQYF
TRBJ1-4 | TRBD1 | TRBV4-3 | - | TGCGCCAGCAGCCAGGACTCTAGAGGGGACAGGGGTTTCGGTGAAAAACTGTTTTTT | CASSQDSRGDRGFGEKLFF
TRBJ2-5 | - | TRBV7-2 | - | TGTGCCAGCAGCTTAACAAAAGAGACCCAGTACTTC | CASSLTKETQYF
TRBJ1-3 | - | TRBV27 | - | TGTGCCAGCAGTACTTCCCCGGCGGGATATGGAAACACCATATATTTT | CASSTSPAGYGNTIYF
TRBJ1-2 | TRBD1 | TRBV27 | - | TGTGCCAGTAGACTAGGACAGGGGGCCTACTATGGCTACACCTTC | CASRLGQGAYYGYTF
TRBJ1-3 | TRBD1 | TRBV7-8 | - | TGTGCCAGCAGACTGCAGGGGGCCAACTCTGGAAACACCATATATTTT | CASRLQGANSGNTIYF
TRBJ1-1 | - | TRBV4-1 | - | TGCGCCAGCAGCCAAGAAAACCCGGCAGGTGCGATGAACACTGAAGCTTTCTTT | CASSQENPAGAMNTEAFF
TRBJ2-7 | - | TRBV20-1 | - | TGCAGTGCTAGTGGCAGTACGGAGGGCGAGCAGTACTTC | CSASGSTEGEQYF
TRBJ2-7 | - | TRBV30 | - | TGTGCCTGGAGTGTGCTTGGGTACGAGCAGTACTTC | CAWSVLGYEQYF
TRBJ1-2 | - | TRBV6-5 | - | TGTGCCAGCAGTTCCGTTGGGGTTAGGGTTAACGGCTACACCTTC | CASSSVGVRVNGYTF
TRBJ1-2 | - | TRBV10-2 | - | TGCGCCAGCAGTTACAGGGAAGGGTATGGCTACACCTTC | CASSYREGYGYTF
TRBJ2-2 | TRBD2 | TRBV2 | - | TGTGCCAGCAGTCCGACTAGCGGGGGGGCGAACACCGGGGAGCTGTTTTTT | CASSPTSGGANTGELFF
TRBJ2-1 | TRBD1 | TRBV7-9 | few | TGTGCCAGCAGCTTCGACAGGGGTTCATACAATGAGCAGTTCTTC | CASSFDRGSYNEQFF
TRBJ1-1 | - | TRBV30 | - | TGTGCCTGGGACCGGGGGGCGGGGAACACTGAAGCTTTCTTT | CAWDRGAGNTEAFF
TRBJ2-3 | - | TRBV21-1 | - | TGTGCCAGCAGCAAAGAGAAAACGGGACTAGCGGGGGGGCGCACAGATACGCAGTATTTT | CASSKEKTGLAGGRTDTQYF
TRBJ1-4 | - | TRBV7-6 | - | TGTGCCAGCAGCCTTGGGGGGCTCGGTGAAAAACTGTTTTTT | CASSLGGLGEKLFF
TRBJ1-5 | - | TRBV4-3 | once | TGCGCCAGCAGCCAAGATCTGTGGAATAGCAATCAGCCCCAGCATTTT | CASSQDLWNSNQPQHF
TRBJ1-1 | - | TRBV18 | - | TGTGCCAGCTCACCCCAGGAAGCCCCGACAGCCTACACTGAAGCTTTCTTT | CASSPQEAPTAYTEAFF
TRBJ2-4 | TRBD1 | TRBV27 | - | TGTGCCAGCAGTTCCGGGACAGGGGGGAACATTCAGTACTTC | CASSSGTGGNIQYF
TRBJ1-2 | - | TRBV5-8 | - | TGTGCCAGCAGCCCCTCCGGGACCCCGGCGGGCTACACCTTC | CASSPSGTPAGYTF
TRBJ2-7 | - | TRBV28 | - | TGTGCCAGCAGTTTAGAGGAGGTAGGCTACGAGCAGTACTTC | CASSLEEVGYEQYF
TRBJ2-7 | TRBD2 | TRBV10-2 | - | TGCGCCAGCGCCATAGCGGGGAGATACGAGCAGTACTTC | CASAIAGRYEQYF
TRBJ2-3 | - | TRBV5-1 | - | TGCGCCAGCAGTTATTCCGAGGATACGCAGTATTTT | CASSYSEDTQYF
TRBJ2-3 | TRBD2 | TRBV6-5 | - | TGTGCCAGCAGTTATAGCGGGGGAAGCTCAGATACGCAGTATTTT | CASSYSGGSSDTQYF
TRBJ2-7 | TRBD1 | TRBV19 | - | TGTGCCAGTAGTCCTGGACAGGTTCTTTACGAGCAGTACTTC | CASSPGQVLYEQYF
TRBJ2-2 | - | TRBV27 | - | TGTGCCAGCAGTTTAGGGAAGAGGGCAGGCGGGGAGCTGTTTTTT | CASSLGKRAGGELFF